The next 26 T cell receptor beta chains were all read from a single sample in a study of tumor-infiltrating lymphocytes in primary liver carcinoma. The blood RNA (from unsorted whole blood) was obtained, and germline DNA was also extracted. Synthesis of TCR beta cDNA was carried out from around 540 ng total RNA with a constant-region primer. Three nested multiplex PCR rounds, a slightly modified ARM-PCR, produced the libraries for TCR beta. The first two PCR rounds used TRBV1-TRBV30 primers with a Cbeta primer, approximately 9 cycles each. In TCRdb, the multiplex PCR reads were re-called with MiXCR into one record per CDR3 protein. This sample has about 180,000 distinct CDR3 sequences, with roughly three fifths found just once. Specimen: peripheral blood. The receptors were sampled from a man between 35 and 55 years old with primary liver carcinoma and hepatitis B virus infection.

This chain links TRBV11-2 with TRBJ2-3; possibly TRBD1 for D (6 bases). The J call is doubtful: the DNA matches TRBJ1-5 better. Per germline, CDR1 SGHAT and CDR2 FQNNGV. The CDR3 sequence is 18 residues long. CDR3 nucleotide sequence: TGTGCCAGCAGCTTAACTACTAGCGGGAGGGGGGGGCGAGATATCCAGCATTTT. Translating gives CASSLTTSGRGGRDIQHF.

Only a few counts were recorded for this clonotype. The CDR3 nucleotides read TGTGCCAGCAGTGACTACCCACGGCTCACGACCCAGTACTTC. Encoded protein: CASSDYPRLTTQYF. The V call is TRBV6-2 or TRBV6-3, the J call TRBJ2-5; TRBD2 might be the D (5 bases). Germline CDR1 MNHEY, CDR2 SVGEGT. Trimming pared 5 bases from V and 7 bases from J, leaving 17 bases between. CDR3 length: 14 residues.

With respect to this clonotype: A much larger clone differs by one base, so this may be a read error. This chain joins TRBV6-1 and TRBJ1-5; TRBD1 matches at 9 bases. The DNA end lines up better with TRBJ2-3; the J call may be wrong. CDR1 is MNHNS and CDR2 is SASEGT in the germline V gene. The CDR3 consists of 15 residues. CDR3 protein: CASRDRGFVNQPQYF. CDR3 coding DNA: TGTGCCAGCAGAGACAGGGGGTTTGTCAATCAGCCCCAGTATTTT.

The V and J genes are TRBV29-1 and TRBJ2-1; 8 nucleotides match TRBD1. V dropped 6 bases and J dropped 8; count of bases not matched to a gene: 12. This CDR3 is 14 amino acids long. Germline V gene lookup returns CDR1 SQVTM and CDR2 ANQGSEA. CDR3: CSVGRGQGEYEQFF. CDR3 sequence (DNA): TGCAGCGTGGGGAGAGGACAGGGTGAATATGAGCAGTTCTTC.

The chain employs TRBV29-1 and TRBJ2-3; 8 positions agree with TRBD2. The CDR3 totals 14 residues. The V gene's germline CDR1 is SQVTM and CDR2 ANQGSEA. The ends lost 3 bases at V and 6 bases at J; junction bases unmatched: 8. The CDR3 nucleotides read TGCAGCGTTGACGGGGCGGGAGGTATGGATACGCAGTATTTT. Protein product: CSVDGAGGMDTQYF.

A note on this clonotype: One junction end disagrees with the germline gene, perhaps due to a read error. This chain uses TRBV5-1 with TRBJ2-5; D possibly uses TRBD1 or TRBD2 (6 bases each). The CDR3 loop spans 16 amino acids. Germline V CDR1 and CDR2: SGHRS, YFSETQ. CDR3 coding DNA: TGCGCCAGCAGCTTGGAGGGGGGCTGGGGGCAAGAGACCCACTACTTC. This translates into CASSLEGGWGQETHYF.

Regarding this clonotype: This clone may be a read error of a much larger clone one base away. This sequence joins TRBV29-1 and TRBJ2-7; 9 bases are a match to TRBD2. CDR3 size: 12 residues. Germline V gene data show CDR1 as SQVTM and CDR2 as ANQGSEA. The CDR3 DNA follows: TGCAACGTCGTAGCGGGAGAGCCCGAGCAGTACTTC. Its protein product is CNVVAGEPEQYF.

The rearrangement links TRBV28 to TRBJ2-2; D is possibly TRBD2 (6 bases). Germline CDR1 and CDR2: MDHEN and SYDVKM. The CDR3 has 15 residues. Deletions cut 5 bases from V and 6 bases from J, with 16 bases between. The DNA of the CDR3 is TGTGCCAGCAGTCTAGGAGGGTCGGGAGCCGGGGAGCTGTTTTTT. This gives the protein CASSLGGSGAGELFF.

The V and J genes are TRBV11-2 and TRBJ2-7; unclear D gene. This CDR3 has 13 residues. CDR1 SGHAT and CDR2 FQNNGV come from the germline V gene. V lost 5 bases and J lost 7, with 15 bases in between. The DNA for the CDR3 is TGTGCCAGCAGCAAACAGAGTAGCTCTGAGCAGTACTTC. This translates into CASSKQSSSEQYF.

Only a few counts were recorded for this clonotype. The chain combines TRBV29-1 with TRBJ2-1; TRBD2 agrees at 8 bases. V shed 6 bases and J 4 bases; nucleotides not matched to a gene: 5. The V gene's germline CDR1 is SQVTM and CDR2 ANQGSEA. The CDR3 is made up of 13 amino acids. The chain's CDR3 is CSVGSGVYNEQFF. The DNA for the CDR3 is TGCAGCGTGGGTAGCGGGGTTTACAATGAGCAGTTCTTC.

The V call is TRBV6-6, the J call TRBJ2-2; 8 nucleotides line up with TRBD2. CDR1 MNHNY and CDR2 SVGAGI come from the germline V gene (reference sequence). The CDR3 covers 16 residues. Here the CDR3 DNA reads TGTACAAGCAGTTACTCGCTAGCGGGCAACACCGGGGAGCTGTTTTTT. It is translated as CTSSYSLAGNTGELFF.

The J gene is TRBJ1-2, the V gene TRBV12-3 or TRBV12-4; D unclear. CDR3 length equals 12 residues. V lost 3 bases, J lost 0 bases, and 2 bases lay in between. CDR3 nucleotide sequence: TGTGCCAGCAGTTTTTCTAACTATGGCTACACCTTC. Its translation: CASSFSNYGYTF.

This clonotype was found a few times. For the CDR3, the DNA is TGTGCCAGCAGAGGACAGCTGAACACTGAAGCTTTCTTT. Encoded protein: CASRGQLNTEAFF. The V gene is TRBV12-3 or TRBV12-4, the J gene TRBJ1-1, with D tentatively TRBD1 (6 bases). The V gene lost 6 bases and the J gene lost 0 bases, with 8 bases spanning the gap. The CDR3 extends over 13 amino acids.

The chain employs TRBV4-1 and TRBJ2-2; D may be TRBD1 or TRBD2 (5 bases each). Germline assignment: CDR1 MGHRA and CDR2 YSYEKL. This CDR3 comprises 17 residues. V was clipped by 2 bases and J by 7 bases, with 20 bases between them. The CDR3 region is CASSQLNKGPDVGELFF. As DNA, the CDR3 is TGCGCCAGCAGCCAACTTAATAAGGGACCAGATGTCGGGGAGCTGTTTTTT.

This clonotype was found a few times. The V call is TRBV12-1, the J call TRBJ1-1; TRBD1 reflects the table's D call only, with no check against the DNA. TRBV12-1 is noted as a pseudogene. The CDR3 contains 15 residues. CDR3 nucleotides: TGTGCCAGCAGCGCCTTGAGGACAGAGAACACTGAAGCTTTCTTT. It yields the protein CASSALRTENTEAFF.

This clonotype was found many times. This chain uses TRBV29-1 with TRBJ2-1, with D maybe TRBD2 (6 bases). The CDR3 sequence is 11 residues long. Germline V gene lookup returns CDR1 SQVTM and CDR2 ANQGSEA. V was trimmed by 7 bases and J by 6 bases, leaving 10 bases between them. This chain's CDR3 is CSAGTFNEQFF. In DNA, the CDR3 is TGCAGCGCCGGGACTTTCAATGAGCAGTTCTTC.

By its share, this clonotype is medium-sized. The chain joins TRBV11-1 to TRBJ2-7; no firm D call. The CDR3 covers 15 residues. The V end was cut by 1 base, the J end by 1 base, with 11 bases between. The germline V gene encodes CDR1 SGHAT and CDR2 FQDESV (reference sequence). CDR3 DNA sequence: TGTGCCAGCAGCTTAGAGGCGACCGTGTCCTACGAGCAGTACTTC. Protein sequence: CASSLEATVSYEQYF.

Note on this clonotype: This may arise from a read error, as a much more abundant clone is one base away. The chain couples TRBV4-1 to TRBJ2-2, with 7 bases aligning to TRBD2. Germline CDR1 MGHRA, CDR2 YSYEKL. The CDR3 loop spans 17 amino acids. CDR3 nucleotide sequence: TGCGCCAGCATCCAAGACCCGGCGGGAGATTTGTCCGGGGAGCTGTTTTTT. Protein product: CASIQDPAGDLSGELFF.

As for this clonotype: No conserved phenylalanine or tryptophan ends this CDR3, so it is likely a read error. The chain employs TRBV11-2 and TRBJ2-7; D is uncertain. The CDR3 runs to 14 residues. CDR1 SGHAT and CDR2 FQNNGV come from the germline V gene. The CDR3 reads CASSLADGTYEQYL. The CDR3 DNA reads TGTGCAAGCAGCTTAGCCGACGGAACCTACGAGCAGTACTTA.

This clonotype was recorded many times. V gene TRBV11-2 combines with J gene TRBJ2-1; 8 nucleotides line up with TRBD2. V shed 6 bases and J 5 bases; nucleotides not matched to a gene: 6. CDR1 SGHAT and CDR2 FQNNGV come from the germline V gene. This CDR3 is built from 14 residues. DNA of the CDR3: TGTGCCAGCAGTTTTAGCGGGAACGACAATGAGCAGTTCTTC. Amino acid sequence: CASSFSGNDNEQFF.

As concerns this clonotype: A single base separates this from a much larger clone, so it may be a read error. CDR3 sequence (DNA): TGTGCCAGCAGCCGACTAGCGTTGTGGAATGAGCAGTTCTTC. This sequence encodes CASSRLALWNEQFF. This rearrangement joins TRBV12-3 or TRBV12-4 to TRBJ2-1; 8 positions match TRBD2. The CDR3 consists of 14 residues. Trimming removed 6 bases from V and 7 bases from J; junction bases left unmatched: 8.

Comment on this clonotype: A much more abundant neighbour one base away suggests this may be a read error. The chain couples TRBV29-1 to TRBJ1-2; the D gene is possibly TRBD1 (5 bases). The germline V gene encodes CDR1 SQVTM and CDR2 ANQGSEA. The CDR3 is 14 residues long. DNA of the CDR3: TGCAGCGTTGCTAGGGACTTCCCCGGACTTGGCCACACCTTC. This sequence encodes CSVARDFPGLGHTF.

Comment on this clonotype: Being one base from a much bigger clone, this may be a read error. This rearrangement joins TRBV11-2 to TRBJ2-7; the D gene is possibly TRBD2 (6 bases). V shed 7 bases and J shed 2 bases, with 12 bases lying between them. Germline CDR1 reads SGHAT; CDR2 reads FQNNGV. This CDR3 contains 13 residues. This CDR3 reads CASNFGLPYEQYF. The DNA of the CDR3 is TGTGCCAGCAACTTTGGACTACCCTACGAGCAGTACTTC.

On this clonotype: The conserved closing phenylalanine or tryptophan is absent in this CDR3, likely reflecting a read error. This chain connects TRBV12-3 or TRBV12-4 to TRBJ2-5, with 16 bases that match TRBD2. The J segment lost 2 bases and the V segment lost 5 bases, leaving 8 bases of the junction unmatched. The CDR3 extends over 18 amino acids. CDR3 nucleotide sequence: TGTGCCAGCAGTGGCGGGACTAGCGGGAGGGGGTGGCAAGAGACCCAGTACATC. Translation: CASSGGTSGRGWQETQYI.

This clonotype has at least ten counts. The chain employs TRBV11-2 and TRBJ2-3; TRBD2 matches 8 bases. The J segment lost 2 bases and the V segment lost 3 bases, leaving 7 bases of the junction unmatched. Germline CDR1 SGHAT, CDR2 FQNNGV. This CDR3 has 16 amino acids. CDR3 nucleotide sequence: TGTGCCAGCAGCTTCTCTAGCGGGTCTCTCACAGATACGCAGTATTTT. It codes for CASSFSSGSLTDTQYF.

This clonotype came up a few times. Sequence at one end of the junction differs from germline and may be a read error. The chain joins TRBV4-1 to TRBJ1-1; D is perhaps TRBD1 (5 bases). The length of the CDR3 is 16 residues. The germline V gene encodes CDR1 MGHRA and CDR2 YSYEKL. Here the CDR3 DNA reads TGCGCTAGCAGCCAAGATCCTTTCTTGGGGGGCACTGAAGCTTTCTTT. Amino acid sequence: CASSQDPFLGGTEAFF.